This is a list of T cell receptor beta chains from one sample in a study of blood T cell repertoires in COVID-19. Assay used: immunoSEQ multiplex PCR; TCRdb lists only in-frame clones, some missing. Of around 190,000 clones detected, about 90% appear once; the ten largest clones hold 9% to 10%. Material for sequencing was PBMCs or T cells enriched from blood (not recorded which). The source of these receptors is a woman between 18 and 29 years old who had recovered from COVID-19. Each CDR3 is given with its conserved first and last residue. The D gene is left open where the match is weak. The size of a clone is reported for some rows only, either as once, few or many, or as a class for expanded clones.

CDR3 DNA: TGCGCCAGCAGCCAAGAAGTTACTAGCGGGAGAGGAGGTGAGCAGTTCTTC; CDR3 protein: CASSQEVTSGRGGEQFF; D gene: TRBD2; CDR3 length: 17; V gene: TRBV4-1; J gene: TRBJ2-1; clone size: -
CDR3 DNA: TGTGCCAGCAGTCCCCTAAACGGAAACACCATATATTTT; CDR3 protein: CASSPLNGNTIYF; D gene: -; CDR3 length: 13; V gene: TRBV28; J gene: TRBJ1-3; clone size: -
CDR3 DNA: TGTGCCAGCAGTTTCTCCTCCCCACATAGCAATCAGCCCCAGCATTTT; CDR3 protein: CASSFSSPHSNQPQHF; D gene: -; CDR3 length: 16; V gene: TRBV6-5; J gene: TRBJ1-5; clone size: -
CDR3 DNA: TGTGCCAGCAGCTTAAAGGGGGAATCCTACGAGCAGTACTTC; CDR3 protein: CASSLKGESYEQYF; D gene: -; CDR3 length: 14; V gene: TRBV7-2; J gene: TRBJ2-7; clone size: -
CDR3 DNA: TGTGCCAGTAGCCCGGACAGGTCCTACGAGCAGTACTTC; CDR3 protein: CASSPDRSYEQYF; D gene: TRBD1; CDR3 length: 13; V gene: TRBV19; J gene: TRBJ2-7; clone size: -
CDR3 DNA: TGTGCCAGCAGCCAGCCGGGACAGTATTCACCCCTCCACTTT; CDR3 protein: CASSQPGQYSPLHF; D gene: TRBD1; CDR3 length: 14; V gene: TRBV14; J gene: TRBJ1-6; clone size: -
CDR3 DNA: TGTGCCAGTAGTCCCGTTAGGGGATCTGAAGCTTTCTTT; CDR3 protein: CASSPVRGSEAFF; D gene: -; CDR3 length: 13; V gene: TRBV19; J gene: TRBJ1-1; clone size: -
CDR3 DNA: TGTGCCAGTAGTCCCAGCGGTAGACAGGTGGTGATGCAGTACTTC; CDR3 protein: CASSPSGRQVVMQYF; D gene: -; CDR3 length: 15; V gene: TRBV19; J gene: TRBJ2-7; clone size: -
CDR3 DNA: TGTGCCAGCAGTATCCCAGTCAAGAACACTGAAGCTTTCTTT; CDR3 protein: CASSIPVKNTEAFF; D gene: -; CDR3 length: 14; V gene: TRBV6-2/TRBV6-3; J gene: TRBJ1-1; clone size: -
CDR3 DNA: TGTGCCAGCAGTCGGCTGCGACAGGGACCGAACACCGGGGAGCTGTTTTTT; CDR3 protein: CASSRLRQGPNTGELFF; D gene: TRBD1; CDR3 length: 17; V gene: TRBV27; J gene: TRBJ2-2; clone size: -
CDR3 DNA: TGTGCCAGTAGTAGAACAGGGGACACTGAAGCTTTCTTT; CDR3 protein: CASSRTGDTEAFF; D gene: TRBD1; CDR3 length: 13; V gene: TRBV19; J gene: TRBJ1-1; clone size: -
CDR3 DNA: TGCGCCAGCAGCCAGACAGGGGTAACTAATGAAAAACTGTTTTTT; CDR3 protein: CASSQTGVTNEKLFF; D gene: TRBD1; CDR3 length: 15; V gene: TRBV4-1; J gene: TRBJ1-4; clone size: -
CDR3 DNA: TGTGCCAGCAGCCCGGGACAGGAGAACACTGAAGCTTTCTTT; CDR3 protein: CASSPGQENTEAFF; D gene: TRBD1; CDR3 length: 14; V gene: TRBV4-2; J gene: TRBJ1-1; clone size: -
CDR3 DNA: TGTGCCAGCAGCTTAGGCGGCGGGGGCGGAGAGACCCAGTACTTC; CDR3 protein: CASSLGGGGGETQYF; D gene: -; CDR3 length: 15; V gene: TRBV13; J gene: TRBJ2-5; clone size: once
CDR3 DNA: TGTGCCAGCAGCTTCATAGCGGGAGGCCCTTACAATGAGCAGTTCTTC; CDR3 protein: CASSFIAGGPYNEQFF; D gene: TRBD2; CDR3 length: 16; V gene: TRBV27; J gene: TRBJ2-1; clone size: -
CDR3 DNA: TGTGCCAGCAGCTTAGGACAGGGGACCGCTGAAGCTTTCTTT; CDR3 protein: CASSLGQGTAEAFF; D gene: TRBD1; CDR3 length: 14; V gene: TRBV7-9; J gene: TRBJ1-1; clone size: -
CDR3 DNA: TGTGCCACCAGTCCTCGGGAAGCTTCCAATCAGCCCCAGCATTTT; CDR3 protein: CATSPREASNQPQHF; D gene: -; CDR3 length: 15; V gene: TRBV24-1; J gene: TRBJ1-5; clone size: -
CDR3 DNA: TGTGCCAGCAGCGTAGGACAGGGATACACTGAAGCTTTCTTT; CDR3 protein: CASSVGQGYTEAFF; D gene: TRBD1; CDR3 length: 14; V gene: TRBV9; J gene: TRBJ1-1; clone size: -
CDR3 DNA: TGTGCCAGCAGTCCACAGGGGCTAGCCGGATACGAGCAGTACTTC; CDR3 protein: CASSPQGLAGYEQYF; D gene: TRBD1; CDR3 length: 15; V gene: TRBV6-6; J gene: TRBJ2-7; clone size: -
CDR3 DNA: TGTGCCAGCAGCTTAGTGGCGACAGGGGGGGGCACAGATACGCAGTATTTT; CDR3 protein: CASSLVATGGGTDTQYF; D gene: TRBD1; CDR3 length: 17; V gene: TRBV7-2; J gene: TRBJ2-3; clone size: -
CDR3 DNA: TGTGCCAGCAGCTTCGTGGGCGAGAGTGTGGGAGCTTTCTTT; CDR3 protein: CASSFVGESVGAFF; D gene: -; CDR3 length: 14; V gene: TRBV7-2; J gene: TRBJ1-1; clone size: once
CDR3 DNA: TGTGCCAGCAGGGTGACAGAGAACACCGGGGAGCTGTTTTTT; CDR3 protein: CASRVTENTGELFF; D gene: -; CDR3 length: 14; V gene: TRBV2; J gene: TRBJ2-2; clone size: -
CDR3 DNA: TGTGCCAGCAGAGAAGACAGGTTTAATTCACCCCTCCACTTT; CDR3 protein: CASREDRFNSPLHF; D gene: -; CDR3 length: 14; V gene: TRBV6-1; J gene: TRBJ1-6; clone size: -
CDR3 DNA: TGTGCCAGCACCCCCACACGGGATACGTGGCATGGCTACACCTTC; CDR3 protein: CASTPTRDTWHGYTF; D gene: -; CDR3 length: 15; V gene: TRBV27; J gene: TRBJ1-2; clone size: -
CDR3 DNA: TGCGCCAGCAGCCAAGATCGCAGGGTGAACACTGAAGCTTTCTTT; CDR3 protein: CASSQDRRVNTEAFF; D gene: -; CDR3 length: 15; V gene: TRBV4-1; J gene: TRBJ1-1; clone size: -
CDR3 DNA: TGTGCCAGCAGTATGGGACAGCCCTCGTTGGCAGGCTACACCTTC; CDR3 protein: CASSMGQPSLAGYTF; D gene: TRBD1; CDR3 length: 15; V gene: TRBV6-2/TRBV6-3; J gene: TRBJ1-2; clone size: once
CDR3 DNA: TGTGCTAGCAGCTTAGCCAGCGGGGGGGCAGATACGCAGTATTTT; CDR3 protein: CASSLASGGADTQYF; D gene: TRBD2; CDR3 length: 15; V gene: TRBV7-7; J gene: TRBJ2-3; clone size: -
CDR3 DNA: TGTGCCAGCAGCTTAGGGAGCCACCCGGGGAAGTACAATGAGCAGTTCTTC; CDR3 protein: CASSLGSHPGKYNEQFF; D gene: -; CDR3 length: 17; V gene: TRBV11-2; J gene: TRBJ2-1; clone size: -
CDR3 DNA: TGTGCTAGCAGCCCGGGGGGGGTAGCGGGAAACACCATATATTTT; CDR3 protein: CASSPGGVAGNTIYF; D gene: -; CDR3 length: 15; V gene: TRBV7-7; J gene: TRBJ1-3; clone size: -
CDR3 DNA: TGTGCCAGCAGTCCCCCCGGGACAGGGAGGAGCTATGGCTACACCTTC; CDR3 protein: CASSPPGTGRSYGYTF; D gene: TRBD1; CDR3 length: 16; V gene: TRBV28; J gene: TRBJ1-2; clone size: -
CDR3 DNA: TGTGCCATCAGTCCCCTTAGCGGAGAATCCTACAATGAGCAGTTCTTC; CDR3 protein: CAISPLSGESYNEQFF; D gene: -; CDR3 length: 16; V gene: TRBV10-3; J gene: TRBJ2-1; clone size: -
CDR3 DNA: TGCGCCAGCAGCCAAGGAACCCAGGTCCTGAATTACAATGAGCAGTTCTTC; CDR3 protein: CASSQGTQVLNYNEQFF; D gene: -; CDR3 length: 17; V gene: TRBV4-1; J gene: TRBJ2-1; clone size: -
CDR3 DNA: TGTGCCAGCAGTTCCCCCCAGCGGGGGGGCCAAGAGACCCAGTACTTC; CDR3 protein: CASSSPQRGGQETQYF; D gene: TRBD2; CDR3 length: 16; V gene: TRBV27; J gene: TRBJ2-5; clone size: -
CDR3 DNA: TGTGCCAGCAGTGCCGATAGGACGGGGGGCTCTGGAAACACCATATATTTT; CDR3 protein: CASSADRTGGSGNTIYF; D gene: -; CDR3 length: 17; V gene: TRBV2; J gene: TRBJ1-3; clone size: -
CDR3 DNA: TGTGCCAGCAGCTACTATGCGGAAGGACCCCTCCACTTT; CDR3 protein: CASSYYAEGPLHF; D gene: -; CDR3 length: 13; V gene: TRBV6-5; J gene: TRBJ1-6; clone size: -
CDR3 DNA: TGTGCCAGCAGCTTAGGAGGAGGCGGGAGGTCACCCTACGAGCAGTACTTC; CDR3 protein: CASSLGGGGRSPYEQYF; D gene: TRBD2; CDR3 length: 17; V gene: TRBV7-2; J gene: TRBJ2-7; clone size: -
CDR3 DNA: TGTGCCAGCAGTTTTTTTGGGACTAGCGGGAGACCATACGAGCAGTACTTC; CDR3 protein: CASSFFGTSGRPYEQYF; D gene: TRBD2; CDR3 length: 17; V gene: TRBV27; J gene: TRBJ2-7; clone size: -
CDR3 DNA: TGTGCCAGCAGCTTTAGCGGGTACGAGCAGTACTTC; CDR3 protein: CASSFSGYEQYF; D gene: TRBD2; CDR3 length: 12; V gene: TRBV7-9; J gene: TRBJ2-7; clone size: -
CDR3 DNA: TGTGCCTCCAATGAGGGCGCTGGCTACACCTTC; CDR3 protein: CASNEGAGYTF; D gene: -; CDR3 length: 11; V gene: TRBV30; J gene: TRBJ1-2; clone size: -
CDR3 DNA: TGCGCCAGCAGCCCTAGGGGCAGGCTCCGTCATGGCTACACCTTC; CDR3 protein: CASSPRGRLRHGYTF; D gene: -; CDR3 length: 15; V gene: TRBV5-1; J gene: TRBJ1-2; clone size: few
CDR3 DNA: TGTGCCACCAGCAGAGACAGGGGCTACGAGCAGTACTTC; CDR3 protein: CATSRDRGYEQYF; D gene: -; CDR3 length: 13; V gene: TRBV15; J gene: TRBJ2-7; clone size: few
CDR3 DNA: TGTGCCAGCGGATTTACAGGGGATTCACCCCTCCACTTT; CDR3 protein: CASGFTGDSPLHF; D gene: TRBD1; CDR3 length: 13; V gene: TRBV7-9; J gene: TRBJ1-6; clone size: -
CDR3 DNA: TGTGCCAGCAGTTTGGACATCGGTGAGCAGTTCTTC; CDR3 protein: CASSLDIGEQFF; D gene: -; CDR3 length: 12; V gene: TRBV28; J gene: TRBJ2-1; clone size: -
CDR3 DNA: TGTGCCAGCAGTGGAGATCCTCTGGGAAACACCATATATTTT; CDR3 protein: CASSGDPLGNTIYF; D gene: -; CDR3 length: 14; V gene: TRBV25-1; J gene: TRBJ1-3; clone size: -
CDR3 DNA: TGTGCCAGCAGCCCAAGGGGACAGGGGCCGTCTGAGTATGGCTACACCTTC; CDR3 protein: CASSPRGQGPSEYGYTF; D gene: TRBD1; CDR3 length: 17; V gene: TRBV7-9; J gene: TRBJ1-2; clone size: -
CDR3 DNA: TGTGCCAGCGGAGACAGACCGAACACCGGGGAGCTGTTTTTT; CDR3 protein: CASGDRPNTGELFF; D gene: -; CDR3 length: 14; V gene: TRBV6-6; J gene: TRBJ2-2; clone size: -
CDR3 DNA: TGTGCCAGTAGTACAGGGACAGGGGGCGCGAACACTGAAGCTTTCTTT; CDR3 protein: CASSTGTGGANTEAFF; D gene: TRBD1; CDR3 length: 16; V gene: TRBV19; J gene: TRBJ1-1; clone size: -
CDR3 DNA: TGTGCCAGCAGCGTAGGGTTAGGTGAGGGTCTGGCCAAAAACATTCAGTACTTC; CDR3 protein: CASSVGLGEGLAKNIQYF; D gene: -; CDR3 length: 18; V gene: TRBV9; J gene: TRBJ2-4; clone size: -
CDR3 DNA: TGTGCCAGTAGTATAGGGCAGATTATCGATCAGCCCCAGCATTTT; CDR3 protein: CASSIGQIIDQPQHF; D gene: -; CDR3 length: 15; V gene: TRBV19; J gene: TRBJ1-5; clone size: -